One and the same sample provided the 5 T cell receptor beta chains below, sequenced in a study. TCRdb re-analysed the 5' RACE reads in MiXCR, keeping a single row per CDR3 protein. This table has 35,000 to 55,000 distinct CDR3 sequences, roughly 22% appearing once. The sorted Tregs were CD4+CD25+CD127-/low cells. The sequenced sample consisted of Tregs sorted from a lymph node. The source of these receptors is a female donor with breast cancer.

This clonotype was found a few times. The chain links TRBV25-1 to TRBJ1-3; TRBD1 agrees at 9 bases. Germline V gives CDR1 MGHDK, CDR2 SYGVNS. V trimming: 5 bases; J trimming: 0 bases; junction bases outside the gene matches: 5. This CDR3 comprises 16 residues. Written as DNA, the CDR3 is TGTGCCAGCAGTTGGACAGGGGCCTCCTCTGGAAACACCATATATTTT. Protein sequence: CASSWTGASSGNTIYF.

A note on this clonotype: A single base separates this from a much larger clone, so it may be a read error. J is TRBJ2-1 and V is TRBV5-1; D call uncertain. CDR3 length: 14 amino acids. From germline, CDR1 is SGHRS and CDR2 YFSETQ. The CDR3 here is CTSSLMGKENEQFF. In nucleotides, the CDR3 is TGCACCAGCAGCCTGATGGGGAAGGAGAATGAGCAGTTCTTC.

The V gene is TRBV7-9, the J gene TRBJ2-7; 14 bases align to TRBD2. Trimming at V came to 1 base and at J to 5 bases, leaving 4 bases not matched to a gene. This CDR3 has 16 amino acids. Germline CDR1 and CDR2: SEHNR and FQNEAQ (reference sequence). Written as DNA, the CDR3 is TGTGCCAGCAGCTTAGGACTAGCGGGAGGGATCCACGAGCAGTACTTC. It yields the protein CASSLGLAGGIHEQYF.

Comment on this clonotype: A much larger clone differs from this one at a single base, so this may be a read error. The V gene is TRBV4-3, the J gene TRBJ2-7; maybe TRBD1 (5 bases). The CDR3 has 16 amino acids. The germline CDR1 and CDR2 sequences are LGHNA and YSLEER. In nucleotides, the CDR3 is TGCGCCAGCGGCCAAGAATGGCGACAGAGCCCCTACGAGCAGTACTTC. Protein product: CASGQEWRQSPYEQYF.

This chain links TRBV7-9 with TRBJ1-2, with 8 bases fitting TRBD1. CDR1 is SEHNR and CDR2 is FQNEAQ in the germline V gene (reference sequence). The junction had 7 bases not matched to a gene; V was cut back by 5 bases and J by 8 bases. The CDR3 runs 13 residues. CDR3 amino acids: CASSSRDRWGYTF. Here the CDR3 DNA reads TGTGCCAGCAGCAGCCGGGACAGGTGGGGCTACACCTTC. Based on the CDR3 plus reference TRBV7-9 and TRBJ1-2, the full variable domain is DTGVSQNPRHKITKRGQNVTFRCDPISEHNRLYWYRQTLGQGPEFLTYFQNEAQLEKSRLLSDRFSAERPKGSFSTLEIQRTEQGDSAMYLCASSSRDRWGYTFGSGTRLTVV.